One sample yielded the 8 T cell receptor beta chains listed below, sequenced in a study of T cells in Graves' hyperthyroidism and ophthalmopathy. RNA transcripts served as the template for amplifying TCR beta CDR3 regions. The HTBI set primed first-round TCR CDR3 RT-PCR. Each CDR3 protein is one row after TCRdb ran MiXCR on the multiplex PCR reads. In the table there are under 450,000 distinct CDR3 sequences, roughly 15% of which are singletons. Sequenced material: blood. The receptors derive from a woman aged 25 to 45 with Graves' hyperthyroidism that later progressed to Graves' ophthalmopathy.

The rearrangement uses TRBV19 and TRBJ2-2; weak D call: TRBD2 (6 bases). Trimming removed 3 bases at V and 7 bases at J, with 18 bases between. The CDR3 extends over 16 amino acids. Germline V gives CDR1 LNHDA, CDR2 SQIVND (reference sequence). The CDR3 DNA sequence: TGTGCCAGTAGTATTTCGGGACTCCTCCGGCTCGGGGAGCTGTTTTTT. As protein: CASSISGLLRLGELFF. The whole variable domain, filled in from reference TRBV19 and TRBJ2-2, reads DGGITQSPKYLFRKEGQNVTLSCEQNLNHDAMYWYRQDPGQGLRLIYYSQIVNDFQKGDIAEGYSVSREKKESFPLTVTSAQKNPTAFYLCASSISGLLRLGELFFGEGSRLTVL.

This clonotype has more than one count but fewer than ten. The chain recombines TRBV6-1 with TRBJ2-2, with 7 positions matching TRBD1. The CDR3 extends over 15 amino acids. J was trimmed by 6 bases and V by 5 bases; bases with no gene match: 9. Per the germline V gene, CDR1 is MNHNS and CDR2 is SASEGT. The CDR3 here is CASSSTGVFAGELFF. CDR3 sequence (DNA): TGTGCCAGCAGTTCTACAGGGGTCTTTGCCGGGGAGCTGTTTTTT.

The chain recombines TRBV20-1 with TRBJ1-1; possibly TRBD1 for D (5 bases). This CDR3 comprises 12 residues. Germline-derived CDR1 and CDR2 are DFQATT and SNEGSKA (reference sequence). V was cut by 3 bases and J by 4 bases, with 9 bases left in between. The DNA of the CDR3 is TGCAGTGCTAGGCTGGGGGGCACTGAAGCTTTCTTT. The encoded protein is CSARLGGTEAFF.

This clonotype has only a few counts. The chain couples TRBV20-1 to TRBJ2-3; 12 positions agree with TRBD2. V trimming: 2 bases; J trimming: 2 bases; junction bases outside the gene matches: 2. CDR3 length: 15 amino acids. Germline CDR1 is DFQATT and CDR2 is SNEGSKA (reference sequence). This CDR3 is CSARRLAGDTDTQYF. CDR3 coding DNA: TGCAGTGCTAGAAGACTAGCGGGGGACACAGATACGCAGTATTTT.

This clonotype came up many times. This chain connects TRBV3-1 to TRBJ2-3, with 9 bases matching TRBD2. Germline V gene data show CDR1 as LGHDT and CDR2 as YNNKEL (reference sequence). V lost 0 bases, J lost 6 bases, and 1 base stayed unmatched. The CDR3 totals 14 residues. This CDR3 reads CASSQDTSGDTQYF. Here the CDR3 DNA reads TGTGCCAGCAGCCAAGATACTAGCGGGGATACGCAGTATTTT.

This clonotype was seen a few times. The CDR3, as DNA: TGTGCCACCAGCAGAGGACCTCCGGGACATATCGCAGATACGCAGTATTTT. It is translated as CATSRGPPGHIADTQYF. The chain recombines TRBV15 with TRBJ2-3; a weak D match, TRBD1 (6 bases). V was pared by 1 base and J by 4 bases, with 18 bases between. Germline CDR1 is LNHNV and CDR2 is YYDKDF (reference sequence). This CDR3 is built from 17 residues.

This clonotype was observed many times. This chain connects TRBV6-1 to TRBJ2-1; no clear D gene. The CDR3 length is 14 residues. Trimming removed 6 bases at V and 4 bases at J, with 13 bases between. Germline V gives CDR1 MNHNS, CDR2 SASEGT. Here the CDR3 reads CASRTAEGYNEQFF. CDR3 coding DNA: TGTGCCAGCAGAACGGCCGAAGGTTACAATGAGCAGTTCTTC.

This clonotype was picked up many times. The gene calls are TRBV2 and TRBJ2-7; TRBD1 agrees at 7 bases. Germline lookup yields CDR1 SNHLY and CDR2 FYNNEI. There are 15 residues in the CDR3. With V trimmed by 7 bases and J by 1 base, 10 bases remained unmatched. The CDR3: CASTRTTGLSYEQYF. In DNA, the CDR3 is TGTGCCAGCACCAGAACGACAGGGCTGTCCTACGAGCAGTACTTC.